The sequence of this T cell receptor beta chain was determined in a study of T-cell memory formation after mild COVID-19. TCRdb fed the 5' RACE reads into MiXCR, producing one record per CDR3 protein. The sample yields 300,000 to 350,000 distinct CDR3 sequences, approximately 15% seen once. Trimming took off 4 bases at V and 3 bases at J, with 16 bases between the two ends. The CDR3 has 17 amino acids. Germline values: CDR1 SGHNT, CDR2 YENEEA. Overall study results and limits: Clones that got smaller from day 15 to 85 had even CD4/CD8, while clones growing later tipped toward CD4+. Chiefly within CM and EM were the contracting CD4+ clones; CD8+ ones were within EMRA.

As for this clonotype: Its antigen is as yet unknown.

The receptor was derived from a man between 18 and 29 years old who had mild COVID-19 (a few samples of this study predate the infection). Cell type and time point are not known. The material sequenced was PBMCs or a T cell subset sorted from them (not recorded which). The chain carries TRBV11-3 and TRBJ2-6; possibly TRBD1 or TRBD2 for D (5 bases each). CDR3 bases: TGTGCCAGCAGCTCACGAAGTGGGGGAATTGGGGCCAACGTCCTGACTTTC. The encoded protein is CASSSRSGGIGANVLTF.